These T cell receptor beta chains were read from a single sample in a study of T cells after yellow fever vaccination. TCRdb called the 5' RACE reads again in MiXCR, with one record for every CDR3 protein. Here the sample spans fewer than 450,000 distinct CDR3 sequences, 8.1% being singletons. The input for sequencing was PBMCs, taken 45 days after the first yellow fever vaccination. Receptors originate from a man between 18 and 35 years old who received the YFV17D yellow fever vaccine. Both conserved end residues are part of each CDR3. The D gene is left open where the match is weak. Not every row has a clone size; where given, it reads once, few, many or a size class.

j_gene,d_gene,abundance,v_gene,CDR3aa,CDR3nt
TRBJ2-7,-,-,TRBV7-6,CASSLARTRLGGEQYF,TGTGCCAGCAGCTTAGCGCGGACTAGACTAGGGGGCGAGCAGTACTTC
TRBJ2-6,-,few,TRBV19,CASSIAGANVLTF,TGTGCCAGTAGTATCGCAGGAGCCAACGTCCTGACTTTC
TRBJ1-1,-,-,TRBV20-1,CSARAFRRNVGAFF,TGCAGTGCTAGAGCCTTCAGGAGGAACGTAGGAGCTTTCTTT
TRBJ1-1,TRBD1,many,TRBV5-5,CASSGTGYTEAFF,TGTGCCAGCAGCGGGACAGGGTACACTGAAGCTTTCTTT
TRBJ2-6,-,-,TRBV4-1,CASSQGQVFSGANVLTF,TGCGCCAGCAGCCAAGGACAGGTGTTTTCTGGGGCCAACGTCCTGACTTTC
TRBJ1-2,TRBD1,-,TRBV20-1,CSARESFDRDYGYTF,TGCAGTGCTAGAGAATCTTTCGACAGGGACTATGGCTACACCTTC
TRBJ1-5,-,-,TRBV7-3,CASSRRQDSNQPQHF,TGTGCCAGCAGCCGTAGACAGGATAGCAATCAGCCCCAGCATTTT
TRBJ1-1,-,few,TRBV30,CAWSGQVATEAFF,TGTGCCTGGAGTGGACAGGTGGCCACTGAAGCTTTCTTT
TRBJ2-5,-,-,TRBV3-1,CASSPLGGRGETQYF,TGTGCCAGCAGCCCTTTGGGAGGCCGAGGAGAGACCCAGTACTTC
TRBJ2-1,TRBD2,-,TRBV18,CASTLLAGSNEQFF,TGTGCCAGCACGTTACTAGCGGGGTCGAATGAGCAGTTCTTC